This note documents a single T cell receptor beta chain sequence. As yet, its antigen is unknown. TCRdb's copy holds only in-frame clones and misses some; the assay was immunoSEQ multiplex PCR. This sample yields 14,000 to 15,000 clones, of which more than 80% are seen a single time; approximately 3.9% belongs to the top ten. The record originates from a study of T cells in localized non-small cell lung cancer. The CDR3 spans 17 residues. Germline lookup yields CDR1 KGHSH and CDR2 LQKENI. Trimming removed 4 bases from V and 5 bases from J; junction bases left unmatched: 13. General study points: Heterogeneity remains possible because sequencing was limited to only one tumor region. Detection in adjacent lung was observed for a median roughly 62 of the top 100 tumor clones.

The sequence was collected from a woman between 35 and 75 years old with stage I lung adenocarcinoma. The sequencing here drew on peripheral blood, taken before any cancer treatment. The genes are TRBV18 and TRBJ1-1; 10 bases fit TRBD1. CDR3 bases: TGTGCCAGCTCACTCTCCGGGACAGGGGTTTTAGCGACTGAAGCTTTCTTT. It specifies CASSLSGTGVLATEAFF.